These 19 T cell receptor beta chains were sequenced from one sample in a study of T cell clonality in common variable immunodeficiency. Study outcomes and limitations: Fewer deletions and N-nucleotide insertions were reportedly seen in common variable immunodeficiency TCR beta sequences.

Libraries were prepared by immunoSEQ multiplex PCR; TCRdb keeps only in-frame clonotypes and omits some of them. Sampling found fewer than 12,000 clones, none seen once. Their specific antigens are unknown. The sequencing input was peripheral blood mononuclear cells. The receptors originated from a human donor with common variable immunodeficiency.

Points on this clone: The read terminates 3 residues ahead of where the CDR3 ends, so the germline J gene completes it. The chain carries TRBV19 and TRBJ2-3; TRBD2 agrees at 8 bases. With V trimmed by 6 bases and J by 0 bases, 8 bases remained unmatched. This CDR3 has 16 amino acids. Germline V lookup: CDR1 LNHDA, CDR2 SQIVND (reference sequence). This CDR3 is CASSVAGHGSTDTQYF. Partial CDR3 DNA: TGTGCCAGTAGCGTAGCGGGGCACGGAAGCACAGATACG.

Worth noting for this clone: One junction end disagrees with the germline gene, perhaps due to a read error. The read terminates 3 residues ahead of where the CDR3 ends, so the germline J gene completes it. The chain recombines TRBV7-3 with TRBJ2-7; TRBD1 agrees at 9 bases. CDR1 is SGHTA, CDR2 FQGTGA, per germline. This CDR3 is built from 15 residues. The CDR3 is CASSVTGTGPYEQYF. The covered CDR3 bases are TGTGCCAGCAGCGTAACCGGGACAGGGCCCTACGAG.

A word on this clone: The read terminates 3 residues ahead of where the CDR3 ends, so the germline J gene completes it. The chain has TRBV18 and TRBJ2-5; the D is unclear. V was cut by 3 bases and J by 5 bases, with 7 bases left in between. Looked up from germline, CDR1 is KGHSH and CDR2 is LQKENI. The CDR3 totals 12 residues. The CDR3: CASSPGVETQYF. The DNA read from the CDR3 is TGTGCCAGCTCACCCGGTGTGGAGACC.

This clone was seen more than once but under ten times. From the germline J gene comes the end of the CDR3, since the read stops 3 residues before it. This chain links TRBV7-2 with TRBJ2-1; 9 nucleotides match TRBD2. Germline trimming cut 3 bases from V and 6 bases from J; bases unmatched to any gene: 6. Per the germline V gene, CDR1 is SGHTA and CDR2 is FQGNSA. This CDR3 contains 15 residues. CDR3 bases read: TGTGCCAGCAGCTTGTCCGCGGGAGGGTTCAATGAG. Translated: CASSLSAGGFNE. The entire CDR3 is CASSLSAGGFNEQFF.

In this sample, this clone turned up a few times. The CDR3 is cut off 3 residues early in the read; its end comes from the germline J gene. This chain uses TRBV6-2 or TRBV6-3 with TRBJ2-7, with 8 bases identical to TRBD2. V gave up 2 bases and J gave up 5 bases; unmatched junction bases: 11. Germline V gene sequence: CDR1 MNHEY, CDR2 SVGEGT. The CDR3 is 16 amino acids. CDR3 DNA, as far as it was read: TGTGCCAGCAGTTACCGACGGGGGGGGGCCCGGAACGAG. Its translation: CASSYRRGGARNE. The entire CDR3 protein reads CASSYRRGGARNEQYF.

As to this clone: Read coverage stops 3 residues before the CDR3 terminus; the germline J gene supplies the remainder. The chain combines TRBV18 with TRBJ1-4; 7 nucleotides line up with TRBD1. Germline assignment: CDR1 KGHSH and CDR2 LQKENI. V lost 1 base and J lost 4; bases outside the gene matches: 0. This CDR3 is built from 14 residues. CDR3 residues: CASSPRQGNEKLFF. Incomplete CDR3 DNA: TGTGCCAGCTCACCACGACAGGGTAATGAAAAA.

With respect to this clone: The CDR3 end lies 3 residues beyond the end of the read and is filled in from the germline J gene. The chain employs TRBV7-3 and TRBJ2-7, with D perhaps matching TRBD2 (5 bases). Germline values: CDR1 SGHTA, CDR2 FQGTGA. Trimming cost V 3 bases and J 5 bases, with 14 bases left between them. The CDR3 consists of 14 residues. CDR3 bases read: TGTGCCAGCAGCTTTGCACCTAGCAGCCACGAG. Translated, it gives CASSFAPSSHE. In full, the CDR3 is CASSFAPSSHEQYF.

Details on this clone: The CDR3 is cut off 3 residues early in the read; its end comes from the germline J gene. The rearrangement links TRBV6-2 or TRBV6-3 to TRBJ1-1; D is uncertain. Trimming left V 6 bases short and J 1 base short, with 18 bases between. The CDR3 spans 16 residues. Per the germline V gene, CDR1 is MNHEY and CDR2 is SVGEGT. The CDR3 protein is CASRGGPHTPNTEAFF. The covered CDR3 bases are TGTGCCAGCAGGGGCGGGCCCCATACTCCGAACACTGAA.

By sample share, this clone is medium-sized. The read ends 3 residues before the CDR3 terminus; that terminus is restored from the germline J gene. The J gene is TRBJ2-2, the V gene TRBV18, with 8 bases identical to TRBD2. J was trimmed by 5 bases and V by 3 bases; bases with no gene match: 8. The length of the CDR3 is 16 residues. In germline, CDR1 is KGHSH, CDR2 LQKENI. The CDR3 protein is CASSPGAGVKTGELFF. Incomplete CDR3 DNA: TGTGCCAGCTCACCGGGAGCGGGAGTAAAGACCGGGGAG.

This clone was detected a few times. The read ends 3 residues before the CDR3 terminus; that terminus is restored from the germline J gene. The chain couples TRBV29-1 to TRBJ2-7; 10 positions match TRBD1. CDR1 and CDR2 from the germline V gene are SQVTM and ANQGSEA. The CDR3 totals 14 residues. V shed 6 bases, J shed 2 bases, and the junction held 7 bases outside the gene matches. The CDR3 bases that were read are TGCAGCGTCATAGGGACAGGGGTTCCCTACGAG. Residues: CSVIGTGVPYE. From start to end, the CDR3 is CSVIGTGVPYEQYF.

This clone occurred a few times. The CDR3 goes on 3 residues after the read ends, and that part is filled in from the germline J gene. The rearrangement links TRBV19 to TRBJ1-3; the D is unclear. The CDR3 loop spans 14 amino acids. Germline V gives CDR1 LNHDA, CDR2 SQIVND (reference sequence). V lost 0 bases to trimming and J lost 4 bases, with 7 bases between them. Partial CDR3 DNA: TGTGCCAGTAGTATAGAAGGCCTGGGAAACACC. Translating gives CASSIEGLGNT. The full CDR3 protein reads CASSIEGLGNTIYF.

This clone was recorded a few times. Coverage ceases 3 residues before the CDR3 finishes, and the germline J gene fills in the end. This chain uses TRBV7-6 with TRBJ2-1; D is ambiguous. The germline V and J ends were trimmed by 6 bases and 5 bases, with 11 bases remaining between them. CDR1 is SGHVS and CDR2 is FNYEAQ in the germline V gene. This CDR3 is built from 13 residues. CDR3 region: CASSLISHNEQFF. The covered CDR3 bases are TGTGCCAGCAGTTTAATTAGCCACAATGAG.

This clone appeared a few times. The read is 3 residues too short to cover the CDR3 end, so that end is filled in from the germline J gene. This chain joins TRBV7-6 and TRBJ2-5, with 7 bases matching TRBD1. CDR3 length: 13 amino acids. Trimming removed 4 bases from V and 5 bases from J; junction bases left unmatched: 4. Germline lookup yields CDR1 SGHVS and CDR2 FNYEAQ. The CDR3 sequence: CASSSRQGETQYF. The sequenced CDR3 bases are TGTGCCAGCAGCTCTAGACAGGGTGAGACC.

This clone came up a few times. The CDR3 end lies 3 residues beyond the end of the read and is filled in from the germline J gene. This chain connects TRBV18 to TRBJ2-3, with TRBD1 identical over 12 bases. The CDR3 runs 16 residues. Germline V gene sequence: CDR1 KGHSH, CDR2 LQKENI. With V trimmed by 2 bases and J by 6 bases, 6 bases remained unmatched. The chain's CDR3 is CASSPSGTGGADTQYF. The CDR3 DNA, read in part, is TGTGCCAGCTCACCATCCGGGACAGGGGGCGCCGATACG. Full variable domain (missing parts from reference TRBV18 and TRBJ2-3): NAGVMQNPRHLVRRRGQEARLRCSPMKGHSHVYWYRQLPEEGLKFMVYLQKENIIDESGMPKERFSAEFPKEGPSILRIQQVVRGDSAAYFCASSPSGTGGADTQYFGPGTRLTVL.

The table lists this clone with a few counts. The read ends 3 residues shy of where the CDR3 ends; the end is completed using the germline J gene. The chain combines TRBV18 with TRBJ2-4; 7 bases line up with TRBD1. Germline loops: CDR1 KGHSH, CDR2 LQKENI. The V segment lost 3 bases and the J segment 8 bases; nucleotides outside the gene matches: 7. This CDR3 has 14 amino acids. CDR3 residues: CASSPGTVRHIQYF. The covered CDR3 bases are TGTGCCAGCTCACCGGGGACAGTAAGGCACATT. The whole variable domain, filled in from reference TRBV18 and TRBJ2-4, reads NAGVMQNPRHLVRRRGQEARLRCSPMKGHSHVYWYRQLPEEGLKFMVYLQKENIIDESGMPKERFSAEFPKEGPSILRIQQVVRGDSAAYFCASSPGTVRHIQYFGAGTRLSVL.

This clone came up a few times. The sequenced fragment ends 3 residues before the CDR3 boundary, so the rest is inferred from the germline J gene. The chain carries TRBV18 and TRBJ1-5; 7 nucleotides agree with TRBD1. This CDR3 contains 17 residues. CDR1 KGHSH and CDR2 LQKENI come from the germline V gene. J gave up 2 bases and V 5 bases, and 12 bases lay outside the gene matches. CDR3 sequence: CASSTGANRGRNQPQHF. The covered CDR3 bases are TGTGCCAGCTCAACCGGCGCTAACAGGGGCCGCAATCAGCCC. Complete variable domain (other parts from reference TRBV18 and TRBJ1-5): NAGVMQNPRHLVRRRGQEARLRCSPMKGHSHVYWYRQLPEEGLKFMVYLQKENIIDESGMPKERFSAEFPKEGPSILRIQQVVRGDSAAYFCASSTGANRGRNQPQHFGDGTRLSIL.

About this clone: With the read ending 3 residues before the CDR3 end, the germline J gene is used to fill in that end. The J gene is TRBJ2-5, the V gene TRBV5-1; tentatively, D is TRBD1 (6 bases). Germline loops: CDR1 SGHRS, CDR2 YFSETQ. Trimming took off 6 bases at V and 7 bases at J, with 16 bases between the two ends. This CDR3 is 13 amino acids long. The DNA read from the CDR3 is TGCGCCAGCATCGACCTCAGGGGTGGGACC. It encodes CASIDLRGGT. The CDR3 in full is CASIDLRGGTQYF.

Turning to this clone: Coverage ceases 3 residues before the CDR3 finishes, and the germline J gene fills in the end. This chain uses TRBV7-3 with TRBJ2-5, with TRBD1 matching 7 bases. J lost 2 bases, V lost 2 bases, and 5 bases had no gene match. Per the germline V gene, CDR1 is SGHTA and CDR2 is FQGTGA. The CDR3 is 15 amino acids. This CDR3 is CASSLLSGGQETQYF. The DNA read from the CDR3 is TGTGCCAGCAGCTTATTATCAGGGGGTCAAGAGACC.

Sample share makes this clone medium-sized. Coverage ceases 3 residues before the CDR3 finishes, and the germline J gene fills in the end. The V and J genes are TRBV7-2 and TRBJ2-4; no clear D. The CDR3 runs to 15 residues. Germline lookup yields CDR1 SGHTA and CDR2 FQGNSA. V shed 3 bases and J shed 1 base, with 10 bases lying between them. CDR3 sequence: CASSFEAWAKNIQYF. Incomplete CDR3 DNA: TGTGCCAGCAGCTTCGAGGCTTGGGCCAAAAACATT.